The present T cell receptor beta chain was sequenced within a study of T-cell reconstitution after alpha-beta-depleted transplantation in children. In regard to this clonotype: Its antigen remains unidentified.

The authors prepared the TCRbeta library with unique molecular identifiers. A single record per CDR3 protein comes from TCRdb applying MiXCR to the PCR reads. Among hundreds of thousands of distinct CDR3 sequences listed, around 16% were seen once. Study findings and constraints: High day-60 TCRbeta diversity in some patients came from surviving recipient T cells and thymic progenitors.

The CDR3 is 15 amino acids. CDR1 and CDR2 (germline): DFQATT, SNEGSKA (reference sequence). With 2 bases clipped from V and 10 bases from J, the junction kept 9 bases outside the gene matches. The material was PBMCs, mostly from graft donor cells, obtained 360 days after TCRalphabeta/CD19-depleted stem cell transplant. The chain employs TRBV20-1 and TRBJ2-3, with 13 positions matching TRBD2. This sequence originates from a male patient aged 2 to 9 who had a stem cell transplant for acute lymphoblastic leukemia, so the T cells may come from the graft donor. The CDR3 sequence is CSARSRTSGSMPQYF. CDR3 nucleotide sequence: TGCAGTGCTAGATCCCGGACTAGCGGGAGTATGCCGCAGTATTTT.